This T cell receptor (beta chain) was documented in a study of CD8+CD57+ T cells in acquired aplastic anemia. In this sample, this clonotype turned up a few times. Genomic DNA, serving as template, underwent TCR beta VDJ and CDR3 profiling. TCRdb passed the reads through MiXCR, listing each CDR3 protein once. The profile covers 200,000 to 300,000 distinct CDR3 sequences, with 70% to 85% appearing a single time and roughly 42% taken by the ten largest. Patients who underwent sequencing had shown CD8+CD57+ cell expansion by flow cytometry. The germline V gene encodes CDR1 SQVTM and CDR2 ANQGSEA. Trimming at V came to 7 bases and at J to 12 bases, leaving 10 bases not matched to a gene. The CDR3 sequence is 11 residues long.

The source material was sorted CD4+, CD8+, or CD8+CD57+ T cells (not recorded which) from PBMCs. The V gene is TRBV29-1, the J gene TRBJ2-3, with 7 bases that match TRBD2. This clonotype was obtained from a human donor with aplastic anemia. This chain's CDR3 is CSAGGSGAQYF. The CDR3 DNA reads as TGCAGCGCCGGGGGGAGCGGTGCCCAGTATTTT.